Listed here is a single T cell receptor beta chain. The antigen is not known. The data were obtained in a study of cytomegalovirus exposure and HLA in healthy donors. Study conclusions and caveats: Published work reported that the classifier diagnosed cytomegalovirus status with high specificity and sensitivity.

Assay used: immunoSEQ multiplex PCR; TCRdb lists only in-frame clones, some missing. The sample lists fewer than 250,000 clones; over 70% were seen once. The source is a woman in her twenties or thirties in good health and CMV-seropositive. The specimen was PBMCs.

The CDR3 nucleotides are TGTGCCAGCAGTCACACGGGACTCACTTACACCGGGGAGCTGTTTTTT. Its translation is CASSHTGLTYTGELFF. The V gene is TRBV9, the J gene TRBJ2-2, with TRBD2 as a possible D gene (6 bases). The CDR3 spans 16 residues. Trimming took 5 bases from V and 3 from J, leaving 17 bases between them. CDR1 SGDLS and CDR2 YYNGEE come from the germline V gene. The variable domain in full, with the rest retrieved from reference TRBV9 and TRBJ2-2, is DSGVTQTPKHLITATGQRVTLRCSPRSGDLSVYWYQQSLDQGLQFLIQYYNGEERAKGNILERFSAQQFPDLHSELNLSSLELGDSALYFCASSHTGLTYTGELFFGEGSRLTVL.